The clone carrying this TCR beta chain has only a few counts. Antigen unknown. The sample originates from a study of post-analysis software for immune sequencing data. Study context: Patients with relapsing-remitting, secondary progressive and progressive-relapsing multiple sclerosis courses were all represented. Study-wide points: Elevated frequency relative to controls characterized roughly 5 TRBV segments in patients, TRBV5-6, TRBV5-1 and TRBV20-1 among them. Samples prepared in the same batch strongly co-clustered by F measure. The study found significantly lower normalized Chao1 diversity in multiple sclerosis patients than in controls.

Prepared libraries of TCR beta cDNA carried unique molecular identifiers. TCRdb ran MiXCR on the PCR reads and lists one entry per CDR3 protein. The repertoire has hundreds of thousands of distinct CDR3 sequences, around 60% of them found once; the top ten carry over 9%. Trimming took 8 bases from V and 2 from J; bases not matched to a gene: 4. This CDR3 spans 13 amino acids. Germline V gene lookup returns CDR1 MNHEY and CDR2 SVGAGI. Sequenced material: blood. The chain joins TRBV6-5 to TRBJ1-2, with 8 nucleotides matching TRBD1. The receptor comes from a girl aged 2-10 years with multiple sclerosis. CDR3 nucleotides: TGTGCCAGCGGAGGACAGGGAAACTATGGCTACACCTTC. This encodes CASGGQGNYGYTF.